The 16 T cell receptor beta chains in this list originate from one sample, sequenced in a study of T cell responses to AZD1222 COVID-19 vaccine. TCRdb's table, derived via immunoSEQ multiplex PCR, lists solely in-frame clones and lacks some. The sample includes under 130,000 clones, 85% to 90% of them seen just once. Material: peripheral blood, obtained on day 0 of AZD1222 vaccination. Source of these receptors: an adult in good health.

The rearrangement uses TRBV15 and TRBJ2-3; D unclear. The V end was cut by 1 base, the J end by 0 bases, with 23 bases between. Germline V gene sequence: CDR1 LNHNV, CDR2 YYDKDF (reference sequence). There are 20 residues in the CDR3. CDR3: CATSRVPGPGAGTSTDTQYF. In DNA form, the CDR3 reads TGTGCCACCAGCAGAGTCCCGGGCCCTGGCGCTGGCACTAGCACAGATACGCAGTATTTT.

This clone has just one count. The chain recombines TRBV11-2 with TRBJ1-1; no firm D call. The CDR3 has 15 amino acids. Germline V gene data show CDR1 as SGHAT and CDR2 as FQNNGV. Trimming removed 5 bases at V and 4 bases at J, with 17 bases between. The CDR3 is CASSARVVPGTEAFF. The CDR3 region has the DNA TGTGCCAGCAGCGCGCGGGTAGTCCCGGGCACTGAAGCTTTCTTT.

The CDR3 DNA reads TGTGCCAGCAGTGATCTCCATACCAATCAGCCCCAGCATTTT. It specifies CASSDLHTNQPQHF. The chain couples TRBV6-1 to TRBJ1-5, with D uncertain. Germline CDR1 and CDR2: MNHNS and SASEGT. The germline V and J ends were trimmed by 3 bases and 3 bases, with 9 bases remaining between them. This CDR3 comprises 14 residues.

The chain has TRBV5-5 and TRBJ2-7; the D is unclear. CDR1 is SGHKS, CDR2 YYEKEE, per germline (reference sequence). With 0 bases removed from V and 3 bases from J, the gap between germline ends came to 10 bases. The CDR3 length is 14 residues. The CDR3 loop is CASSLAIRIYEQYF. The CDR3 DNA is TGTGCCAGCAGCTTGGCTATCAGGATCTACGAGCAGTACTTC.

This clone was observed a handful of times. The chain couples TRBV29-1 to TRBJ1-1; D gene unclear. The CDR3 runs 11 residues. V was clipped by 3 bases and J by 1 base, with 3 bases between them. Germline lookup yields CDR1 SQVTM and CDR2 ANQGSEA. CDR3 nucleotide sequence: TGCAGCGTTGACAGGAACACTGAAGCTTTCTTT. Its protein product is CSVDRNTEAFF.

V gene TRBV5-1 combines with J gene TRBJ2-7; 8 bases agree with TRBD1. The CDR3 covers 15 residues. Germline V gene sequence: CDR1 SGHRS, CDR2 YFSETQ. Trimming at V came to 4 bases and at J to 6 bases, leaving 12 bases not matched to a gene. Here the CDR3 reads CASSPGGQGRREQYF. CDR3 DNA sequence: TGCGCCAGCAGCCCCGGTGGACAGGGCCGGCGCGAGCAGTACTTC.

This chain links TRBV10-2 with TRBJ2-2; D is ambiguous. V was trimmed by 8 bases and J by 6 bases, leaving 19 bases between them. Per germline, CDR1 WSHSY and CDR2 SAAADI. The CDR3 spans 15 residues. CDR3 protein: CASFPQVMGSGELFF. The CDR3 nucleotides read TGCGCCAGCTTCCCCCAAGTAATGGGTTCCGGGGAGCTGTTTTTT.

This clone was observed a single time. This chain uses TRBV7-9 with TRBJ2-7; D is undetermined. The CDR3 contains 12 residues. Germline V gene lookup returns CDR1 SEHNR and CDR2 FQNEAQ (reference sequence). With 5 bases removed from V and 4 bases from J, the gap between germline ends came to 9 bases. Here the CDR3 reads CASSARVYEQYF. DNA for the CDR3: TGTGCCAGCAGCGCAAGGGTGTACGAGCAGTACTTC.

The CDR3 region has the DNA TGTGCCAGCTCACCAGGGACTCTAGGAAACACCATATATTTT. This encodes CASSPGTLGNTIYF. This sequence joins TRBV18 and TRBJ1-3; D might be TRBD1 (5 bases). This CDR3 contains 14 residues. V was cut by 2 bases and J by 4 bases, with 9 bases left in between. Germline values: CDR1 KGHSH, CDR2 LQKENI.

This clone was detected only once. The chain recombines TRBV18 with TRBJ2-7; D is uncertain. Trimming took 10 bases from V and 0 from J, leaving 16 bases between them. This CDR3 has 14 residues. Germline-derived CDR1 and CDR2 are KGHSH and LQKENI. CDR3 amino acids: CATRYDSSSYEQYF. CDR3 bases: TGTGCCACCCGCTACGATTCCAGCTCCTACGAGCAGTACTTC. The variable domain in full, with the rest retrieved from reference TRBV18 and TRBJ2-7, is NAGVMQNPRHLVRRRGQEARLRCSPMKGHSHVYWYRQLPEEGLKFMVYLQKENIIDESGMPKERFSAEFPKEGPSILRIQQVVRGDSAAYFCATRYDSSSYEQYFGPGTRLTVT.

The chain employs TRBV7-6 and TRBJ1-2; 10 bases are shared with TRBD1. The CDR3 is 15 residues long. Germline trimming cut 5 bases from V and 2 bases from J; bases unmatched to any gene: 5. Germline CDR1 is SGHVS and CDR2 is FNYEAQ. The CDR3 region is CASSPQGQGNYGYTF. CDR3 in DNA: TGTGCCAGCAGCCCCCAGGGACAGGGGAACTATGGCTACACCTTC.

J is TRBJ2-3 and V is TRBV7-9, with D maybe TRBD2 (6 bases). Trimming removed 3 bases at V and 4 bases at J, with 11 bases between. The CDR3 sequence is 14 residues long. Germline-derived CDR1 and CDR2 are SEHNR and FQNEAQ (reference sequence). The CDR3 loop reads CASSLGGPADTQYF. The CDR3 DNA is TGTGCCAGCAGCTTGGGGGGTCCCGCAGATACGCAGTATTTT.

V gene TRBV6-5 combines with J gene TRBJ2-5; 10 bases fit TRBD1. This CDR3 is 15 amino acids long. Germline CDR1 and CDR2: MNHEY and SVGAGI. J gave up 5 bases and V 6 bases, and 9 bases lay outside the gene matches. CDR3 sequence: CASSRQGAPEETQYF. The CDR3 region has the DNA TGTGCCAGCAGCCGACAGGGGGCTCCTGAGGAGACCCAGTACTTC.

The rearrangement links TRBV27 to TRBJ1-3, with 7 positions matching TRBD1. J lost 0 bases, V lost 8 bases, and 10 bases had no gene match. This CDR3 contains 16 residues. Germline V CDR1 and CDR2: MNHEY, SMNVEV (reference sequence). The chain's CDR3 is CASGRTPGGSGNTIYF. The CDR3 DNA follows: TGTGCCAGCGGAAGAACCCCAGGGGGCTCTGGAAACACCATATATTTT.

The rearrangement links TRBV15 to TRBJ2-1; D is perhaps TRBD2 (5 bases). This CDR3 has 12 residues. Germline assignment: CDR1 LNHNV and CDR2 YYDKDF (reference sequence). The V end was cut by 5 bases, the J end by 7 bases, with 9 bases between. CDR3 amino acids: CATSSPGNEQFF. In nucleotides, the CDR3 is TGTGCCACCAGCTCCCCGGGGAATGAGCAGTTCTTC.

This sequence joins TRBV2 and TRBJ2-7, with a weak D call TRBD1 (6 bases). Germline-derived CDR1 and CDR2 are SNHLY and FYNNEI. V lost 6 bases and J lost 4, with 19 bases in between. The CDR3 is 15 amino acids. In DNA form, the CDR3 reads TGTGCCAGCAGCCCGCGGAAACAGGGTTTGTACGAGCAGTACTTC. Its protein is CASSPRKQGLYEQYF.